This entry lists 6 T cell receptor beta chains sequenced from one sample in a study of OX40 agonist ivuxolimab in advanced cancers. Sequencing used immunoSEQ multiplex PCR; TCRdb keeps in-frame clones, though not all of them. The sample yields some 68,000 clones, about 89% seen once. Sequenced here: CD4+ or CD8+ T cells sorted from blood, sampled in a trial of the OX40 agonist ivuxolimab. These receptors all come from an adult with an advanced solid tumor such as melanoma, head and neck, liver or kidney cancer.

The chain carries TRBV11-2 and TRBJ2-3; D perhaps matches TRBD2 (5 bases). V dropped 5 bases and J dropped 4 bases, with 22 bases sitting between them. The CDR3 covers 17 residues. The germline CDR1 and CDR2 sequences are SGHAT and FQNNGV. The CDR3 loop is CASSLFMGWLEADTQYF. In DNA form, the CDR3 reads TGTGCCAGCAGCCTCTTTATGGGGTGGTTGGAGGCAGATACGCAGTATTTT.

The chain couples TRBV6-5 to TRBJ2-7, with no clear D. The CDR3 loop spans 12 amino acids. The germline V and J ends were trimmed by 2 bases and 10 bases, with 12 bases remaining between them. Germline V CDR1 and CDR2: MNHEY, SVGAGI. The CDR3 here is CASSYARNHQYF. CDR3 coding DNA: TGTGCCAGCAGTTACGCCAGGAACCATCAGTACTTC.

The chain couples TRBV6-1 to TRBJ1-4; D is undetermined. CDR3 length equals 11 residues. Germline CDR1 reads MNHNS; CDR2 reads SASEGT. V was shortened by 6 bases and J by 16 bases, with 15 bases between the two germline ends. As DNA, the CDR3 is TGTGCCAGCAGGGGCCCTGCGGGATGGTTTTTT. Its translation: CASRGPAGWFF.

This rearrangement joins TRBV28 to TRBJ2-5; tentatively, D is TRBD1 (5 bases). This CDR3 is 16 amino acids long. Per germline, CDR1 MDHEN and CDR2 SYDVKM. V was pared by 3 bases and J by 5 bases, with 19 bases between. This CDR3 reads CASSFLGVGIRETQYF. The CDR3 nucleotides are TGTGCCAGCAGTTTTTTAGGGGTGGGGATCAGGGAGACCCAGTACTTC.

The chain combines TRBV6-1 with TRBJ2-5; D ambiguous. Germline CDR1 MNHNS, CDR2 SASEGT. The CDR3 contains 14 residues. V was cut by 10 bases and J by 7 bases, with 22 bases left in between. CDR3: CAISQDPLRGTQYF. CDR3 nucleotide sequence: TGTGCCATCTCGCAAGACCCCCTGCGAGGGACCCAGTACTTC.

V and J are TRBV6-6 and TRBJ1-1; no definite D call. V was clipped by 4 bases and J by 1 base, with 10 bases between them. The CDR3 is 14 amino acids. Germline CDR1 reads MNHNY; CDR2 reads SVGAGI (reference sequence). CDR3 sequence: CASSSTHGNTEAFF. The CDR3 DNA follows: TGTGCCAGCAGTTCCACCCATGGGAACACTGAAGCTTTCTTT.